The 3 T cell receptor beta chains listed next were all sequenced from one sample in a study of T cell responses to AZD1222 COVID-19 vaccine. Some clones are missing from TCRdb's copy, which holds only in-frame ones; the method was immunoSEQ multiplex PCR. The sample shows roughly 130,000 clones, 91% of them seen only once. The source was peripheral blood, collected on day 0 of AZD1222 vaccination. Every receptor here comes from an adult in good health.

This chain connects TRBV12-3 or TRBV12-4 to TRBJ1-3; D call uncertain. V was clipped by 6 bases and J by 1 base, with 7 bases between them. The CDR3 totals 13 residues. The CDR3 bases are TGTGCCAGCAGAAGCGGGTCTGGAAACACCATATATTTT. Translated, it gives CASRSGSGNTIYF.

The rearrangement joins TRBV9 to TRBJ2-5, with 7 bases aligning to TRBD2. Trimming took 6 bases from V and 2 from J; bases not matched to a gene: 7. The CDR3 is 14 amino acids. Germline V CDR1 and CDR2: SGDLS, YYNGEE. CDR3 amino acids: CASTRLADQETQYF. The CDR3, as DNA: TGTGCCAGCACCCGCCTAGCGGATCAAGAGACCCAGTACTTC.

This clone occurred a few times. The chain recombines TRBV5-1 with TRBJ2-7; the match to TRBD1 covers 10 bases. V shed 4 bases, J shed 6 bases, and the junction held 7 bases outside the gene matches. CDR3 size: 14 residues. Germline assignment: CDR1 SGHRS and CDR2 YFSETQ. The chain's CDR3 is CASSGWDRGSEQYF. CDR3 DNA sequence: TGCGCCAGCAGCGGATGGGACAGGGGCTCCGAGCAGTACTTC.